This is a list of T cell receptor beta chains from one sample in a study of blood T cells in healthy people across ages. TCRdb re-analysed the 5' RACE reads in MiXCR, keeping a single row per CDR3 protein. Of about 640,000 distinct CDR3 sequences in the sample, around three fifths were seen once. Sequenced sample: blood. The receptor set was obtained from a man in his sixties in good health. Both conserved end residues are part of each CDR3. A D gene is named only where the DNA matches it firmly. Size is omitted from some rows. Given values are once, few, many or a class for expanded clones.

.	TRBJ1-2	.	TRBV11-2	CASSSDRRPYGYTF	TGTGCCAGCAGCTCAGACAGGAGACCCTATGGCTACACCTTC
.	TRBJ2-5	many	TRBV5-1	CASSFYDGQETQYF	TGCGCCAGCAGCTTCTATGACGGGCAAGAGACCCAGTACTTC
.	TRBJ2-3	.	TRBV20-1	CSARREGRDTDTQYF	TGCAGTGCTCGCCGGGAAGGGCGGGACACAGATACGCAGTATTTT
TRBD2	TRBJ2-7	.	TRBV20-1	CSATNGLAGAYEQYF	TGCAGTGCTACAAACGGACTAGCGGGCGCCTACGAGCAGTACTTC
.	TRBJ2-1	.	TRBV20-1	CSAKKGGQLSYNEQFF	TGCAGTGCGAAAAAGGGGGGGCAGCTCTCCTACAATGAGCAGTTCTTC
TRBD1	TRBJ2-7	.	TRBV5-1	CASSLDGQGADEQYF	TGCGCCAGCAGCTTGGATGGACAGGGGGCGGATGAGCAGTACTTC
.	TRBJ2-3	once	TRBV7-9	CASSSGDWGLRADTQYF	TGTGCCAGCAGCTCGGGCGATTGGGGGCTTCGGGCAGATACGCAGTATTTT
TRBD2	TRBJ2-5	.	TRBV5-1	CASRPLAGGNEQYF	TGCGCCAGCAGGCCTCTGGCGGGGGGCAATGAGCAGTACTTC
.	TRBJ1-4	.	TRBV4-1	CASSQDRRVLSEKLFF	TGCGCCAGCAGCCAAGACAGGAGGGTATTGAGCGAAAAACTGTTTTTT
TRBD2	TRBJ2-2	.	TRBV7-2	CAGSLPSGANTGELFF	TGTGCCGGCAGTCTCCCTAGCGGGGCGAACACCGGGGAGCTGTTTTTT
TRBD1	TRBJ2-7	.	TRBV20-1	CSARDTGTGGSYEQYF	TGCAGTGCTAGAGACACCGGGACAGGGGGCTCCTACGAGCAGTACTTC
.	TRBJ1-4	.	TRBV5-1	CASSSLPPGQQNEKLFF	TGCGCCAGCAGCTCGCTCCCGCCGGGACAACAGAATGAAAAACTGTTTTTT
TRBD1	TRBJ2-5	.	TRBV14	CASSRWTGEETQYF	TGTGCCAGCAGCCGTTGGACAGGGGAAGAGACCCAGTACTTC
.	TRBJ2-1	.	TRBV2	CASSSEGHNEQFF	TGTGCCAGCAGTAGCGAGGGCCACAATGAGCAGTTCTTC
TRBD1	TRBJ2-7	many	TRBV13	CASGQGDLYEQYF	TGTGCCAGCGGGCAGGGGGACCTCTACGAGCAGTACTTC
.	TRBJ1-1	.	TRBV3-1	CASSQEADTEAFF	TGTGCCAGCAGCCAAGAAGCGGACACTGAAGCTTTCTTT
.	TRBJ2-7	.	TRBV12-3/TRBV12-4	CASSSGRGVSYEQYF	TGTGCCAGCAGTTCGGGCAGGGGGGTATCCTACGAGCAGTACTTC
TRBD2	TRBJ2-5	once	TRBV28	CTIGTSRYGETQYF	TGTACCATAGGGACTAGCCGTTATGGGGAGACCCAGTACTTC
.	TRBJ1-5	.	TRBV9	CASSVRGDSNQPQHF	TGTGCCAGCAGCGTGCGGGGGGATAGCAATCAGCCCCAGCATTTT
TRBD2	TRBJ2-4	.	TRBV20-1	CSATRLAGGKNIQYF	TGCAGTGCAACCCGACTAGCGGGGGGAAAAAACATTCAGTACTTC
.	TRBJ2-2	.	TRBV11-3	CASSQGVSRGGELFF	TGTGCCAGCAGTCAAGGGGTTTCGAGGGGCGGGGAGCTGTTTTTT
.	TRBJ1-1	.	TRBV5-5	CASSFRDALAEAFF	TGTGCCAGCAGCTTTCGGGACGCCCTCGCTGAAGCTTTCTTT
.	TRBJ2-7	.	TRBV5-1	CASSLAVAASSYEQYF	TGCGCCAGCAGCTTGGCCGTGGCCGCGAGCTCCTACGAGCAGTACTTC
TRBD1	TRBJ1-6	once	TRBV3-1	CASSDRTGSSPLHF	TGTGCCAGCAGCGATCGGACAGGTAGTTCACCCCTCCACTTT
.	TRBJ1-1	many	TRBV10-3	CAISGQMLGNTEAFF	TGTGCCATCAGTGGACAGATGTTGGGGAACACTGAAGCTTTCTTT
TRBD1	TRBJ1-5	.	TRBV12-3/TRBV12-4	CASSWGTGRSNQPQHF	TGTGCCAGCAGTTGGGGGACAGGGAGAAGCAATCAGCCCCAGCATTTT
.	TRBJ2-2	once	TRBV19	CASSIGALGELFF	TGTGCCAGTAGTATCGGGGCCCTCGGGGAGCTGTTTTTT
.	TRBJ2-3	.	TRBV7-6	CASSHRPDTQYF	TGTGCCAGCAGTCATCGACCAGATACGCAGTATTTT
TRBD1	TRBJ2-1	.	TRBV10-3	CAISGRTGVYNERFF	TGTGCCATCAGTGGGAGGACAGGGGTATACAATGAGCGGTTCTTC
TRBD2	TRBJ2-2	once	TRBV5-1	CASSLAPSGATTGELFF	TGCGCCAGCAGCTTGGCCCCTAGCGGGGCGACCACCGGGGAGCTGTTTTTT
.	TRBJ1-2	.	TRBV27	CASSLQGWGYTF	TGTGCCAGCAGTCTTCAGGGCTGGGGCTACACCTTC
TRBD1	TRBJ2-1	.	TRBV20-1	CSVRFKGAFNEQFF	TGCAGTGTCAGATTTAAGGGGGCGTTCAATGAGCAGTTCTTC
.	TRBJ2-1	many	TRBV10-2	CASSFFGGDEQFF	TGCGCCAGCAGTTTTTTCGGGGGTGATGAGCAGTTCTTC
.	TRBJ2-1	.	TRBV11-2	CASTLGVYEQFF	TGTGCCAGCACCCTAGGGGTTTATGAGCAGTTCTTC
.	TRBJ1-6	.	TRBV6-6	CASSPRDLGSSPLHF	TGTGCCAGCAGTCCGCGGGACCTAGGCAGTTCACCCCTCCACTTT
.	TRBJ1-5	.	TRBV2	CASSLNRVSNQPQHF	TGTGCCAGCAGTCTTAACAGGGTGAGCAATCAGCCCCAGCATTTT
.	TRBJ1-1	.	TRBV2	CASSEEGGSSTEAFF	TGTGCCAGCAGTGAAGAGGGGGGTTCTAGCACTGAAGCTTTCTTT
.	TRBJ2-7	.	TRBV3-1	CASSQRGLYEQYF	TGTGCCAGCAGCCAGCGGGGCCTCTACGAGCAGTACTTC
TRBD1	TRBJ2-1	.	TRBV4-3	CASSQVTGQGDNEQFF	TGCGCCAGCAGCCAAGTCACCGGACAGGGAGACAATGAGCAGTTCTTC
.	TRBJ2-4	.	TRBV19	CASSMDRTKNIQYF	TGTGCCAGTAGTATGGACAGAACCAAAAACATTCAGTACTTC
TRBD1	TRBJ2-5	.	TRBV3-1	CATRDRQETQYF	TGTGCCACCAGGGACAGACAAGAGACCCAGTACTTC
.	TRBJ2-5	few	TRBV11-2	CASSGAYQETQYF	TGTGCCAGCAGCGGGGCCTACCAAGAGACCCAGTACTTC
.	TRBJ2-6	once	TRBV3-1	CASSQVSSGANVLTF	TGTGCCAGCAGCCAGGTGAGCTCTGGGGCCAACGTCCTGACTTTC
TRBD1	TRBJ1-2	.	TRBV6-4	CASRAGTDPRYGYTF	TGTGCCAGCAGGGCGGGGACAGACCCCCGATATGGCTACACCTTC
.	TRBJ2-7	.	TRBV5-6	CASSREGGPYEQYF	TGTGCCAGCAGTAGGGAGGGGGGGCCCTACGAGCAGTACTTC
.	TRBJ1-6	few	TRBV27	CASSLEFREGSPLHF	TGTGCCAGCAGTTTAGAGTTCCGGGAAGGTTCACCCCTCCACTTT
.	TRBJ2-1	many	TRBV14	CASSQEGFTYNEQFF	TGTGCCAGCAGCCAAGAAGGGTTCACCTACAATGAGCAGTTCTTC
.	TRBJ2-4	.	TRBV3-1	CASSQGGDRNIQYF	TGTGCCAGCAGCCAGGGAGGGGACAGAAACATTCAGTACTTC
TRBD1	TRBJ2-3	.	TRBV10-3	CATHKDRDTDTQYF	TGTGCCACCCACAAGGACAGGGACACAGATACGCAGTATTTT
.	TRBJ2-3	.	TRBV4-1	CASSHLSTDTQYF	TGCGCCAGCAGCCACCTGAGCACAGATACGCAGTATTTT
.	TRBJ2-4	.	TRBV6-2/TRBV6-3	CASSYSTGAVKNIQYF	TGTGCCAGCAGTTACTCGACAGGCGCGGTCAAAAACATTCAGTACTTC
TRBD1	TRBJ2-6	.	TRBV27	CASSLSAGQGGSGANVLTF	TGTGCCAGCAGTCTATCGGCTGGACAGGGTGGCTCTGGGGCCAACGTCCTGACTTTC
.	TRBJ2-7	.	TRBV4-1	CASSQAGTLPSYEQYF	TGCGCCAGCAGCCAAGCCGGGACTCTACCCTCCTACGAGCAGTACTTC
.	TRBJ1-4	.	TRBV6-6	CASSPRSSLGEKLFF	TGTGCCAGCAGTCCACGATCGTCGTTGGGGGAAAAACTGTTTTTT
TRBD2	TRBJ2-7	.	TRBV12-3/TRBV12-4	CASSFLTSGVYEQYF	TGTGCCAGCAGTTTCTTGACTAGCGGGGTCTACGAGCAGTACTTC
.	TRBJ2-1	few	TRBV3-1	CASSPSSGGRFEQFF	TGTGCCAGCAGCCCCAGCTCGGGGGGCCGTTTTGAGCAGTTCTTC
.	TRBJ1-2	.	TRBV29-1	CSAGVTGYGYTF	TGCAGCGCCGGTGTAACAGGGTATGGCTACACCTTC
.	TRBJ1-5	.	TRBV20-1	CSARAGQPQHF	TGCAGTGCGAGGGCTGGTCAGCCCCAGCATTTT
TRBD1	TRBJ2-7	once	TRBV7-9	CASSPTGVAYEQYF	TGTGCCAGCAGCCCGACAGGGGTCGCCTACGAGCAGTACTTC